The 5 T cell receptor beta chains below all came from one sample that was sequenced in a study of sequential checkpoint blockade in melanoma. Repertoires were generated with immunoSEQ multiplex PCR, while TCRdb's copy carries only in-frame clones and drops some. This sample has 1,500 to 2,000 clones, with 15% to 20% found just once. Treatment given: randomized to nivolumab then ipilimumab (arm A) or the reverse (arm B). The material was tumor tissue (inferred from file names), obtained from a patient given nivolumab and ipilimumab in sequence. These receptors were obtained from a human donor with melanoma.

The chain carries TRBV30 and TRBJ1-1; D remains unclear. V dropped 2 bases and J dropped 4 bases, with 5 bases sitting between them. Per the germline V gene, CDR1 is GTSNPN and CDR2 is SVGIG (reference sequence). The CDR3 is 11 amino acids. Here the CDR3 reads CAWSFGTEAFF. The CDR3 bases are TGTGCCTGGAGTTTTGGCACTGAAGCTTTCTTT.

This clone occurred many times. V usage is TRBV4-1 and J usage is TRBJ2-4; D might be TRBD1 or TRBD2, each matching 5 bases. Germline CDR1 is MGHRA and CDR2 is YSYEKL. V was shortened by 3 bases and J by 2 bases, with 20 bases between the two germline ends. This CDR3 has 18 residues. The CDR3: CASSQVGTSGLTKNIQYF. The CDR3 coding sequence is TGCGCCAGCAGCCAGGTCGGGACCTCCGGCCTAACCAAAAACATTCAGTACTTC.

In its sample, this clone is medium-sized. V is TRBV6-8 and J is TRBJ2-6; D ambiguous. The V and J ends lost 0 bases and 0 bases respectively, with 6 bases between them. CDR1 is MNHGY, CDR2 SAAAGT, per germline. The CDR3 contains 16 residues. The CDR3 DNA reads TGTGCCAGCAGTTACTCTCTTGGCTCTGGGGCCAACGTCCTGACTTTC. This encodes CASSYSLGSGANVLTF.

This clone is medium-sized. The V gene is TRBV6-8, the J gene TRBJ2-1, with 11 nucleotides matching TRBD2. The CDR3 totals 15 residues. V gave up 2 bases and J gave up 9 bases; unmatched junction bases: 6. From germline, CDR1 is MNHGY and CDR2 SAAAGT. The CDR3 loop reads CASSYLAGGGGEQFF. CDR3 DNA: TGTGCCAGCAGTTACCTAGCGGGAGGTGGTGGTGAGCAGTTCTTC.

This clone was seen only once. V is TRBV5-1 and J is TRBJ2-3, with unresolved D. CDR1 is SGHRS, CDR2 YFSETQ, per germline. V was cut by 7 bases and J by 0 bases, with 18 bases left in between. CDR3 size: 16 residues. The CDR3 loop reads CASGFDQATSTDTQYF. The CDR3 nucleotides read TGCGCCAGCGGATTTGATCAGGCAACTAGCACAGATACGCAGTATTTT. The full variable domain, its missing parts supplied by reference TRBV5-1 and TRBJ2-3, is KAGVTQTPRYLIKTRGQQVTLSCSPISGHRSVSWYQQTPGQGLQFLFEYFSETQRNKGNFPGRFSGRQFSNSRSEMNVSTLELGDSALYLCASGFDQATSTDTQYFGPGTRLTVL.